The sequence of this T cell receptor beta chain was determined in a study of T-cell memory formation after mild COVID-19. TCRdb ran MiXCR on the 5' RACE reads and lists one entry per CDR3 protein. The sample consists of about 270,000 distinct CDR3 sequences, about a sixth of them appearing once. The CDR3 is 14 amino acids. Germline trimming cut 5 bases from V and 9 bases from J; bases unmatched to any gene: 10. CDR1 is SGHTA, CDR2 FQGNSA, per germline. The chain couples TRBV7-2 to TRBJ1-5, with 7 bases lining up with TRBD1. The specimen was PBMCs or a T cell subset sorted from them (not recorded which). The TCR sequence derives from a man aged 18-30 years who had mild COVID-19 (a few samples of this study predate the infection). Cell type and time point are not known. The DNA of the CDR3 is TGTGCCAGCAGCCCAGGGACAGCTCCCCGGCCCCAGCATTTT. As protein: CASSPGTAPRPQHF.